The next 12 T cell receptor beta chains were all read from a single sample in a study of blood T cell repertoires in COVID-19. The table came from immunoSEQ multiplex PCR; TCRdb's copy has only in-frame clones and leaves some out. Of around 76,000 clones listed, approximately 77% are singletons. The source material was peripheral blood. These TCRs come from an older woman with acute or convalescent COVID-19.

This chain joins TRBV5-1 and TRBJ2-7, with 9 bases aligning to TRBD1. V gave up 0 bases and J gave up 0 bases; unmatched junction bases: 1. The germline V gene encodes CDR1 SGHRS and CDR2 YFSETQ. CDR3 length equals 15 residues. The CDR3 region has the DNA TGCGCCAGCAGCTTGGGGGGACAGGGCTCCTACGAGCAGTACTTC. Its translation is CASSLGGQGSYEQYF.

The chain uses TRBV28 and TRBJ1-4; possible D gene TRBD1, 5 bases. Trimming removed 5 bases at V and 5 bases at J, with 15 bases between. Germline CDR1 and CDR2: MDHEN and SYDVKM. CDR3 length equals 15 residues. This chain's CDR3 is CASSVRDGRNEKLFF. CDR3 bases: TGTGCCAGCAGTGTGCGGGACGGGCGAAATGAAAAACTGTTTTTT.

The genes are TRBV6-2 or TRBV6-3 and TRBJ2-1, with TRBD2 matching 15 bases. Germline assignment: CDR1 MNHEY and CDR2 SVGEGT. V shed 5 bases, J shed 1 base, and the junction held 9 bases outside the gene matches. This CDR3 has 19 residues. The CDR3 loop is CASSDGGTSGRLSYNEQFF. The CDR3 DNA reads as TGTGCCAGCAGTGATGGTGGGACTAGCGGGAGGTTGTCCTACAATGAGCAGTTCTTC.

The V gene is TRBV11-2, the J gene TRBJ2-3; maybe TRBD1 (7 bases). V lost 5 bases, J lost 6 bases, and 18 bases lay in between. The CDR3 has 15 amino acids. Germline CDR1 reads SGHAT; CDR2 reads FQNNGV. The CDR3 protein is CASSAGGRRDDTQYF. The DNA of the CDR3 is TGTGCCAGCAGCGCAGGGGGGCGGCGGGACGATACGCAGTATTTT. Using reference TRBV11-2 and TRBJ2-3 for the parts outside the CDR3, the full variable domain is EAGVAQSPRYKIIEKRQSVAFWCNPISGHATLYWYQQILGQGPKLLIQFQNNGVVDDSQLPKDRFSAERLKGVDSTLKIQPAKLEDSAVYLCASSAGGRRDDTQYFGPGTRLTVL.

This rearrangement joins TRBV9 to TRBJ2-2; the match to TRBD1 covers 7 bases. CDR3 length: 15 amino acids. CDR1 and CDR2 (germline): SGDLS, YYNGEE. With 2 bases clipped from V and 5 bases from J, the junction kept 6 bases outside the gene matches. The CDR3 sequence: CASSVRTGQTGELFF. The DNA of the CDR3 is TGTGCCAGCAGCGTTCGGACAGGTCAGACCGGGGAGCTGTTTTTT.

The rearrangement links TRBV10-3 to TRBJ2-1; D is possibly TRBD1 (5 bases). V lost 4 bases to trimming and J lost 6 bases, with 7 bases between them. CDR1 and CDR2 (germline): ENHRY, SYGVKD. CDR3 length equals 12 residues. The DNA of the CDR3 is TGTGCCATCAGTGGGACAAGCAATGAGCAGTTCTTC. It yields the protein CAISGTSNEQFF.

The CDR3 region is CASSLNYGGPAKNIQYF. CDR3 nucleotide sequence: TGTGCCAGCAGCTTGAATTATGGGGGCCCGGCCAAAAACATTCAGTACTTC. The chain couples TRBV5-4 to TRBJ2-4; D perhaps matches TRBD1 (6 bases). The CDR3 extends over 17 amino acids. Trimming stripped 1 base from V and 1 base from J, with 15 bases between. Per the germline V gene, CDR1 is SGHNT and CDR2 is YYREEE (reference sequence). The variable domain in full, completed from reference TRBV5-4 and TRBJ2-4, reads ETGVTQSPTHLIKTRGQQVTLRCSSQSGHNTVSWYQQALGQGPQFIFQYYREEENGRGNFPPRFSGLQFPNYSSELNVNALELDDSALYLCASSLNYGGPAKNIQYFGAGTRLSVL.

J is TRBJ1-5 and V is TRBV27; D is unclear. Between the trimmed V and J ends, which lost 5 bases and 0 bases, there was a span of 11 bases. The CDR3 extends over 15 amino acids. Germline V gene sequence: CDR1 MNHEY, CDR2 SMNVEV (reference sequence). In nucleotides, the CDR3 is TGTGCCAGCAGTCCTGCGACATATAGCAATCAGCCCCAGCATTTT. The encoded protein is CASSPATYSNQPQHF.

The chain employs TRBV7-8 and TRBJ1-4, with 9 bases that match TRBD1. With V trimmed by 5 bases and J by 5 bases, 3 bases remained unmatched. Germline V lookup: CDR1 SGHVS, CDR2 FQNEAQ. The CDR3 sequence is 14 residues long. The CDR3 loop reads CASSPGTGNEKLFF. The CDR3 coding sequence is TGTGCCAGCAGCCCCGGGACAGGGAATGAAAAACTGTTTTTT.

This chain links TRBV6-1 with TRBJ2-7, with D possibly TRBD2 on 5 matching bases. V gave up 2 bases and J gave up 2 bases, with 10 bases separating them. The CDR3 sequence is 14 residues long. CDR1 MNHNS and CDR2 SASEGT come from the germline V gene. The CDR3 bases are TGTGCCAGCAGTGAAATGACGGGGACCTACGAGCAGTACTTC. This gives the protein CASSEMTGTYEQYF.

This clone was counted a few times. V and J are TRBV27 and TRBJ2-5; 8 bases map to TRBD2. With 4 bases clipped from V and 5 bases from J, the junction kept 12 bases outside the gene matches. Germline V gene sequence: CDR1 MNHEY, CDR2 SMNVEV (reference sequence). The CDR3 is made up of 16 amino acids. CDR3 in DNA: TGTGCCAGCAGTTCTTACGGGAGGGCCGTTGTTGAGACCCAGTACTTC. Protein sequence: CASSSYGRAVVETQYF.

CDR3 in DNA: TGTGCCAGCAGCAAAGGTGGTTTCGGGAGGTTCTCTGGGGCCAACGTCCTGACTTTC. Residues: CASSKGGFGRFSGANVLTF. This sequence joins TRBV21-1 and TRBJ2-6; TRBD2, the table's D call, was not compared with the DNA. TRBV21-1 counts as a pseudogene. The CDR3 contains 19 residues.